This T cell receptor (beta chain) was identified in a study of T cell responses to AZD1222 COVID-19 vaccine. About the research overall: Combined were second doses at about 4 or about 12 weeks. Regarding the study as a whole: Mostly white British, mostly female donors; authors suggested clonal diversity may be underestimated. Spike-specific TCR breadth and depth both grew after two AZD1222 doses.

Of note for this clone: Its antigen remains unidentified.

V was clipped by 5 bases and J by 8 bases, with 15 bases between them. CDR3 length: 13 residues. CDR1 and CDR2 from the germline V gene are PRHDT and FYEKMQ (reference sequence). TCRdb's copy holds only in-frame clones and misses some; the assay was immunoSEQ multiplex PCR. The profile shows around 180,000 clones, around 90% of them singletons. Material: peripheral blood, obtained on day 0 of AZD1222 vaccination. The TCR was taken from an adult in good health. This chain connects TRBV13 to TRBJ1-2; D unresolved. The CDR3: CASSPREFRGYTF. The CDR3 coding sequence is TGTGCCAGCAGCCCTAGGGAATTCCGCGGCTACACCTTC.